The clone carrying this TCR beta chain came up many times. TCR beta CDR3 regions were amplified from RNA transcripts. Primed by the HTBI set, a first-round RT-PCR was run on the TCR CDR3. In TCRdb, the multiplex PCR reads were re-called with MiXCR into one record per CDR3 protein. The sample lists about 640,000 distinct CDR3 sequences, around 13% seen once, with around an eighth in the top ten. Ophthalmopathy patients had Clinical Activity Score at least 3, NOSPECS grade at least 4, duration under 3 months. CDR3 length: 15 amino acids. Between the trimmed V and J ends, which lost 1 base and 0 bases, there was a span of 9 bases. Germline V CDR1 and CDR2: SEHNR, FQNEAQ (reference sequence). The source of the sample is a study of T cells in Graves' hyperthyroidism and ophthalmopathy.

Sequenced input: blood. This TCR was recovered from a woman aged 50 to 60 with Graves' ophthalmopathy. The chain recombines TRBV7-9 with TRBJ1-1, with D maybe TRBD1 (5 bases). The CDR3 DNA is TGTGCCAGCAGCTTAGGGGGCGTCCTGAACACTGAAGCTTTCTTT. This gives the protein CASSLGGVLNTEAFF.